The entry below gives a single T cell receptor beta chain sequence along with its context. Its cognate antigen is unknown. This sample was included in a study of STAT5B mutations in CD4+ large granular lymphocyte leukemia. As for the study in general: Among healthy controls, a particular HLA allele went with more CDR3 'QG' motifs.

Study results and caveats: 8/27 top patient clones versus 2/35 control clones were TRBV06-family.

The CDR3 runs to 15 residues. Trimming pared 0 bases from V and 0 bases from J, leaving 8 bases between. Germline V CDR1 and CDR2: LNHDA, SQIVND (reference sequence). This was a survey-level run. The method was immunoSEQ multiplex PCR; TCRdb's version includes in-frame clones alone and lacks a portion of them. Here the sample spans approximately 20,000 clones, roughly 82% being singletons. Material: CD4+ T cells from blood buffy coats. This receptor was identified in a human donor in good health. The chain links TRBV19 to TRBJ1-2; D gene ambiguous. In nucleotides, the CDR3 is TGTGCCAGTAGTATAGATCTTCCGTCTAACTATGGCTACACCTTC. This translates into CASSIDLPSNYGYTF. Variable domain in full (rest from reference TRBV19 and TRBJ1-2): DGGITQSPKYLFRKEGQNVTLSCEQNLNHDAMYWYRQDPGQGLRLIYYSQIVNDFQKGDIAEGYSVSREKKESFPLTVTSAQKNPTAFYLCASSIDLPSNYGYTFGSGTRLTVV.